This T cell receptor beta chain is drawn from a study of blood T cell dynamics during melanoma immunotherapy. Study at large: Metastatic melanoma patients received first-line pembrolizumab or nivolumab plus ipilimumab.

Time point reported: week 3, after first cycle of checkpoint inhibitor. Blood was drawn before treatment and at week 3 after checkpoint blockade. DNA loading was fixed at about 360 ng for all bulk PBMC samples. The method was immunoSEQ multiplex PCR; TCRdb's version includes in-frame clones alone and lacks a portion of them. The table has about 6,200 clones, roughly 78% seen once. Germline CDR1 reads SGHRS; CDR2 reads YFSETQ. The V end was cut by 4 bases, the J end by 4 bases, with 11 bases between. This CDR3 contains 13 residues. This TCR derives from a human donor with melanoma. This sample comprised blood, obtained from a patient treated with checkpoint blockade. The V and J genes are TRBV5-1 and TRBJ2-5; no clear D. The CDR3 DNA reads TGCGCCAGCAGCCTCTGGATTGGAGAGACCCAGTACTTC. This translates into CASSLWIGETQYF.